One sample yielded the 12 T cell receptor beta chains listed below, sequenced in a study of patients and donors after allogeneic stem cell transplantation. One entry per CDR3 protein results from TCRdb running MiXCR on the RT-PCR reads. The table includes about 100,000 distinct CDR3 sequences, approximately 40% detected once. Sequencing was carried out using blood, either unsorted or a sorted T cell fraction (not recorded which). The receptor set was obtained from a human donor who was either an allogeneic HSCT recipient or a stem cell or donor lymphocyte infusion donor (not recorded which). It is not recorded whose cells these are; they may come from a transplant donor.

This clonotype was observed a single time. The V and J genes are TRBV4-1 and TRBJ1-5; D may be TRBD1 (6 bases). Per the germline V gene, CDR1 is MGHRA and CDR2 is YSYEKL. This CDR3 has 14 amino acids. Trimming removed 3 bases from V and 5 bases from J, with 11 bases in between. The CDR3 is CASSHRTADQPQHF. CDR3 sequence (DNA): TGCGCCAGCAGCCACCGGACAGCGGATCAGCCCCAGCATTTT.

This clonotype was seen just once. The J gene is TRBJ2-7, the V gene TRBV15; TRBD1 matches 11 bases. CDR3 size: 15 residues. Trimming removed 4 bases from V and 2 bases from J; junction bases left unmatched: 4. Germline CDR1 LNHNV, CDR2 YYDKDF (reference sequence). CDR3 coding DNA: TGTGCCACCAGCATTGGGACAGGGGGAACCTACGAGCAGTACTTC. Translation: CATSIGTGGTYEQYF.

The chain joins TRBV3-1 to TRBJ2-3; 9 positions match TRBD2. Per the germline V gene, CDR1 is LGHDT and CDR2 is YNNKEL (reference sequence). The CDR3 is 16 amino acids. V gave up 0 bases and J gave up 1 base; unmatched junction bases: 2. The CDR3 loop reads CASSQEVAGGTDTQYF. The CDR3 DNA is TGTGCCAGCAGCCAAGAGGTAGCGGGGGGCACAGATACGCAGTATTTT.

The V call is TRBV7-9, the J call TRBJ2-2; D is possibly TRBD2 (5 bases). Deletions cut 0 bases from V and 1 base from J, with 9 bases between. Per the germline V gene, CDR1 is SEHNR and CDR2 is FQNEAQ (reference sequence). The CDR3 has 16 amino acids. CDR3 amino acids: CASSLAPGKNTGELFF. The DNA of the CDR3 is TGTGCCAGCAGCTTAGCTCCGGGGAAGAACACCGGGGAGCTGTTTTTT.

This chain links TRBV12-3 or TRBV12-4 with TRBJ1-3; D is undetermined. This CDR3 spans 11 amino acids. V was clipped by 5 bases and J by 8 bases, with 7 bases between them. The CDR3 reads CASSGRDTIYF. CDR3 nucleotide sequence: TGTGCCAGCAGTGGGCGGGACACCATATATTTT.

The chain combines TRBV9 with TRBJ2-7; tentative D call: TRBD2 (5 bases). The V end was cut by 0 bases, the J end by 7 bases, with 14 bases between. Germline V gene data show CDR1 as SGDLS and CDR2 as YYNGEE. The length of the CDR3 is 14 residues. The CDR3 nucleotides read TGTGCCAGCAGCGTAGTAGCCGGATCGGGAGAGCAGTACTTC. It yields the protein CASSVVAGSGEQYF.

V and J are TRBV24-1 and TRBJ1-5; D uncertain. The CDR3 is made up of 14 amino acids. V was cut by 4 bases and J by 1 base, with 7 bases left in between. Germline lookup yields CDR1 KGHDR and CDR2 SFDVKD. The DNA of the CDR3 is TGTGCCACCAGTGAAGCCGGGAGCAATCAGCCCCAGCATTTT. Its protein is CATSEAGSNQPQHF.

V is TRBV10-3 and J is TRBJ1-1; D is unclear. The germline V gene encodes CDR1 ENHRY and CDR2 SYGVKD. V was trimmed by 4 bases and J by 0 bases, leaving 9 bases between them. The CDR3 runs to 14 residues. CDR3 region: CAISGGSLNTEAFF. CDR3 sequence (DNA): TGTGCCATCAGTGGAGGCAGCCTGAACACTGAAGCTTTCTTT.

CDR3 sequence: CASSLRGQGRTYEQYF. Here the CDR3 DNA reads TGTGCCAGCAGTTTAAGGGGACAGGGAAGAACCTACGAGCAGTACTTC. The J gene is TRBJ2-7, the V gene TRBV12-3 or TRBV12-4; 9 nucleotides agree with TRBD1. The CDR3 is 16 amino acids. The ends lost 2 bases at V and 2 bases at J; junction bases unmatched: 7.

This clonotype was detected only a few times. One junction end does not reproduce the germline sequence, and a read error may be involved. The gene calls are TRBV11-2 and TRBJ2-2, with D maybe TRBD1 (6 bases). The CDR3 loop spans 14 amino acids. The germline gives CDR1 SGHAT, CDR2 FQNNGV. The CDR3 DNA follows: TGTGCCAGCAGCTTAGCCCGGCAGACAGGCGATTTCAGTTTT. It specifies CASSLARQTGDFSF.

The J gene is TRBJ2-3, the V gene TRBV7-6; D call uncertain. Trimming took 6 bases from V and 5 from J, leaving 15 bases between them. CDR3 length equals 14 residues. From germline, CDR1 is SGHVS and CDR2 FNYEAQ. Written as DNA, the CDR3 is TGTGCCAGCAGTCTGGGTTCCAGTGGAGATACGCAGTATTTT. Translated, it gives CASSLGSSGDTQYF.

This chain connects TRBV18 to TRBJ2-3; TRBD2 agrees at 7 bases. Germline lookup yields CDR1 KGHSH and CDR2 LQKENI. V shed 7 bases and J 3 bases; nucleotides not matched to a gene: 10. This CDR3 has 15 amino acids. CDR3 DNA: TGTGCCAGCTGTTCCCTAGCGGCGGGGACAGATACGCAGTATTTT. This sequence encodes CASCSLAAGTDTQYF.